A single sample is the source of the 13 T cell receptor beta chains below, sequenced in a study of cytomegalovirus exposure and HLA in healthy donors. Use of 60 Vbeta and 13 Jbeta primers characterized the PCR. The table came from immunoSEQ multiplex PCR; TCRdb's copy has only in-frame clones and leaves some out. The sample yields 100,000 or so clones, 76% seen once. The specimen was PBMCs. These receptors were obtained from a man aged 35-49 years in good health and CMV-seronegative.

The V call is TRBV7-9, the J call TRBJ1-6; 8 nucleotides match TRBD1. The ends lost 5 bases at V and 10 bases at J; junction bases unmatched: 4. Germline CDR1 reads SEHNR; CDR2 reads FQNEAQ (reference sequence). This CDR3 has 13 amino acids. Here the CDR3 reads CASSGTGDSPLHF. CDR3 coding DNA: TGTGCCAGCAGCGGGACAGGAGACTCACCCCTCCACTTT.

For this clone: Its ends do not fully match the called genes, so a read error is possible. The chain is built from TRBV5-1 and TRBJ2-5; TRBD2 might be the D (6 bases). CDR1 is SGHRS, CDR2 YFSETQ, per germline. CDR3 length equals 13 residues. The CDR3 bases are TGCGCCAGCGGCTTAGCGGCCCAAGAGACCCAGTACTTC. It is translated as CASGLAAQETQYF.

This clone was observed a single time. This chain joins TRBV11-2 and TRBJ2-7; the D is unclear. There are 13 residues in the CDR3. V dropped 3 bases and J dropped 3 bases, with 9 bases sitting between them. Germline V gives CDR1 SGHAT, CDR2 FQNNGV. The CDR3, as DNA: TGTGCCAGCAGCTTTAACAGAAACTACGAGCAGTACTTC. Encoded protein: CASSFNRNYEQYF.

The chain couples TRBV5-1 to TRBJ2-5; possibly TRBD1 for D (6 bases). Germline V gene data show CDR1 as SGHRS and CDR2 as YFSETQ. This CDR3 comprises 13 residues. V lost 4 bases to trimming and J lost 2 bases, with 9 bases between them. The CDR3 is CASSGGPQETQYF. The CDR3 DNA reads as TGCGCCAGCAGCGGGGGCCCTCAAGAGACCCAGTACTTC. Together with reference TRBV5-1 and TRBJ2-5, the CDR3 gives the full variable domain: KAGVTQTPRYLIKTRGQQVTLSCSPISGHRSVSWYQQTPGQGLQFLFEYFSETQRNKGNFPGRFSGRQFSNSRSEMNVSTLELGDSALYLCASSGGPQETQYFGPGTRLLVL.

The rearrangement joins TRBV7-2 to TRBJ2-2; D perhaps matches TRBD2 (5 bases). CDR3 size: 16 residues. The ends were cut back, 0 bases at V and 2 bases at J, with 10 bases in the middle. Germline V CDR1 and CDR2: SGHTA, FQGNSA. The CDR3: CASSLAGTGNTGELFF. The CDR3 DNA reads as TGTGCCAGCAGCTTAGCGGGTACGGGAAACACCGGGGAGCTGTTTTTT.

This clone was detected only once. This chain uses TRBV5-1 with TRBJ2-1, with 12 nucleotides matching TRBD2. The J segment lost 3 bases and the V segment lost 4 bases, leaving 5 bases of the junction unmatched. This CDR3 spans 16 amino acids. Looked up from germline, CDR1 is SGHRS and CDR2 is YFSETQ. This CDR3 is CASSNGLAGIYNEQFF. The DNA for the CDR3 is TGCGCCAGCAGCAACGGACTAGCGGGGATCTACAATGAGCAGTTCTTC.

The rearrangement joins TRBV5-1 to TRBJ1-2; 7 bases match TRBD1. The CDR3 contains 14 residues. V dropped 2 bases and J dropped 8; count of bases not matched to a gene: 9. The germline V gene encodes CDR1 SGHRS and CDR2 YFSETQ. CDR3 in DNA: TGCGCCAGCAGCTTTGGAGACAGGGCGGAGGGCTACACCTTC. This codes for CASSFGDRAEGYTF.

The V and J genes are TRBV5-5 and TRBJ2-7; the D gene is possibly TRBD1 (6 bases). The germline V gene has CDR1 SGHKS and CDR2 YYEKEE (reference sequence). This CDR3 spans 13 amino acids. Between the trimmed V and J ends, which lost 4 bases and 3 bases, there was a span of 11 bases. The CDR3 here is CASSALGGYEQYV. In DNA form, the CDR3 reads TGTGCCAGCAGCGCCCTAGGGGGCTACGAGCAGTACGTC.

The rearrangement uses TRBV10-1 and TRBJ2-2, with 7 bases fitting TRBD1. The V gene's germline CDR1 is WNHNN and CDR2 SYGVQD (reference sequence). J gave up 0 bases and V 3 bases, and 4 bases lay outside the gene matches. CDR3 length: 16 amino acids. The chain's CDR3 is CASSDRGQSNTGELFF. Here the CDR3 DNA reads TGCGCCAGCAGTGATAGGGGACAGTCGAACACCGGGGAGCTGTTTTTT.

This rearrangement joins TRBV28 to TRBJ1-1; D ambiguous. The CDR3 covers 13 residues. Trimming cost V 5 bases and J 0 bases, with 7 bases left between them. In germline, CDR1 is MDHEN, CDR2 SYDVKM. The CDR3 DNA reads TGTGCCAGCAGTACCTATATGAACACTGAAGCTTTCTTT. It encodes CASSTYMNTEAFF.

This clone was detected a few times. The chain employs TRBV5-5 and TRBJ1-4, with TRBD1 as a possible D gene (5 bases). V was shortened by 0 bases and J by 0 bases, with 12 bases between the two germline ends. Germline V gene sequence: CDR1 SGHKS, CDR2 YYEKEE (reference sequence). The CDR3 sequence is 17 residues long. The CDR3 bases are TGTGCCAGCAGCTTGGGGACACTATATGCAACTAATGAAAAACTGTTTTTT. Translation gives CASSLGTLYATNEKLFF. Full variable domain (remainder filled in from reference TRBV5-5 and TRBJ1-4): DAGVTQSPTHLIKTRGQQVTLRCSPISGHKSVSWYQQVLGQGPQFIFQYYEKEERGRGNFPDRFSARQFPNYSSELNVNALLLGDSALYLCASSLGTLYATNEKLFFGSGTQLSVL.

The V call is TRBV6-1, the J call TRBJ2-7; 9 bases line up with TRBD1. The length of the CDR3 is 15 residues. V trimming: 0 bases; J trimming: 7 bases; junction bases outside the gene matches: 7. Germline loops: CDR1 MNHNS, CDR2 SASEGT. The chain's CDR3 is CASSEAGQGRGEQYF. The CDR3 DNA is TGTGCCAGCAGTGAAGCGGGACAGGGAAGGGGAGAGCAGTACTTC.

The gene calls are TRBV27 and TRBJ1-2; D ambiguous. The V end lost 0 bases, the J end lost 4 bases, and 9 bases lay between the germline ends. From germline, CDR1 is MNHEY and CDR2 SMNVEV (reference sequence). CDR3 size: 14 residues. DNA for the CDR3: TGTGCCAGCAGTTTATCAGACAAGGTCTATGGCTACACCTTC. It encodes CASSLSDKVYGYTF.